This T cell receptor (beta chain) was recovered during a study of blood T cells in healthy people across ages. Study summary: When template switching was applied, about one barcoded beta molecule was captured per two T cells.

Study-wide results and limits: Whereas aged donors had fewer naive CD4+ cells, long-lived donors had more of them and higher diversity. Roughly linear declines in TCR beta diversity per million T cells occurred with age.

Donors were systemically healthy Caucasian individuals from Russia aged roughly 6 to 100 years. Points on this clonotype: Antigen specificity is unknown.

Through a sample-barcoded 5' primer and a J-beta primer mix, a second PCR was run for roughly 6 to 12 cycles. Using its own MiXCR run on the 5' RACE reads, TCRdb lists one record per CDR3 protein. The sample shows some 1.6 million distinct CDR3 sequences, about 31% of them seen only once. The sequenced sample consisted of blood. The sequence derives from a woman younger than 45 in good health.

The CDR3 coding sequence is TGCAGTGCTAGATGGGCTAGCGGGAGTCGCCAGGCGGAGACCCAGTACTTC. Encoded protein: CSARWASGSRQAETQYF. The chain links TRBV20-1 to TRBJ2-5, with 10 bases that match TRBD2. J lost 5 bases, V lost 2 bases, and 14 bases had no gene match. The CDR3 loop spans 17 amino acids. CDR1 is DFQATT and CDR2 is SNEGSKA in the germline V gene (reference sequence).